A selection of T cell receptor beta chains follows, all from one sample in a study of beta chain features in type 1 diabetes. Using immunoSEQ multiplex PCR, the repertoire was profiled, and TCRdb retains in-frame clones only, with some absent. The sample yields 200,000 to 250,000 clones, 12% to 15% seen once. The sequencing sample was made of naive CD4+ T cells from blood. All receptors derive from a woman in her 40s in good health. The CDR3 runs from the conserved cysteine through the conserved F or W. The order of the fields is V gene, clone size, D gene, J gene, CDR3 protein, CDR3 DNA. D genes are given only for firm matches. Expanded clones are given a class, and other clones once, few, many or no size at all.

TRBV7-2	-	-	TRBJ2-3	CASRTGDTQYF	TGTGCCAGCAGAACGGGGGATACGCAGTATTTT
TRBV2	few	-	TRBJ1-4	CASILQGTNEKLFF	TGTGCCAGCATCCTTCAGGGCACAAATGAAAAACTGTTTTTT
TRBV5-4	few	-	TRBJ1-2	CASSLEGVRSYGYTF	TGTGCCAGCAGCTTGGAGGGGGTTCGGAGCTATGGCTACACCTTC
TRBV6-1	few	-	TRBJ2-7	CASSEGGDEQYF	TGTGCCAGCAGTGAAGGGGGCGACGAGCAGTACTTC
TRBV6-5	-	TRBD2	TRBJ2-1	CASSYRTSAFGDEQFF	TGTGCCAGCAGTTATCGGACTAGCGCCTTTGGGGATGAGCAGTTCTTC
TRBV11-1	once	TRBD1	TRBJ2-7	CASSPPGGQRAYEQYF	TGTGCCAGCAGCCCCCCAGGGGGCCAGAGAGCCTACGAGCAGTACTTC
TRBV5-1	-	TRBD1	TRBJ2-7	CASSPRGPSTGAYEQYF	TGCGCCAGCAGCCCGAGGGGGCCCTCGACAGGAGCCTACGAGCAGTACTTC
TRBV28	few	TRBD1	TRBJ2-7	CASSLDRGISYEQYF	TGTGCCAGCAGTTTAGACAGGGGGATATCCTACGAGCAGTACTTC
TRBV7-9	-	-	TRBJ1-2	CASTLGTFYGYTF	TGTGCCAGCACGCTCGGGACTTTTTATGGCTACACCTTC
TRBV25-1	few	TRBD1	TRBJ1-2	CASSATGTVNYGYTF	TGTGCCAGCAGCGCCACCGGGACAGTCAACTATGGCTACACCTTC
TRBV5-1	-	-	TRBJ1-2	CASSLAGNYGYTF	TGCGCCAGCAGCTTGGCAGGGAACTATGGCTACACCTTC
TRBV27	-	-	TRBJ1-4	CASSMTRRNEKLFF	TGTGCCAGCAGTATGACACGGAGGAATGAAAAACTGTTTTTT
TRBV5-1	-	TRBD2	TRBJ2-3	CASSWGLAGDTDTQYF	TGCGCCAGCAGCTGGGGACTAGCGGGGGACACAGATACGCAGTATTTT
TRBV6-4	-	TRBD1	TRBJ1-5	CASTSGTGANQPQHF	TGTGCCAGCACCTCCGGGACAGGGGCTAATCAGCCCCAGCATTTT
TRBV29-1	few	-	TRBJ1-2	CSVRDNNYGYTF	TGCAGCGTCAGGGACAACAACTATGGCTACACCTTC
TRBV19	few	TRBD2	TRBJ2-5	CASAGGGETQYF	TGTGCCAGTGCCGGCGGGGGGGAGACCCAGTACTTC
TRBV6-5	few	TRBD2	TRBJ2-3	CASSYGGGAADTQYF	TGTGCCAGCAGTTACGGCGGGGGGGCCGCAGATACGCAGTATTTT
TRBV5-1	-	TRBD1	TRBJ2-5	CASSSQGQGRETQYF	TGCGCCAGCAGCTCCCAAGGACAGGGCCGGGAGACCCAGTACTTC
TRBV7-9	few	TRBD1	TRBJ1-5	CASSLTLQTGGTGNQPQHF	TGTGCCAGCAGCTTAACGCTCCAGACAGGGGGGACGGGCAATCAGCCCCAGCATTTT
TRBV2	-	-	TRBJ1-1	CASSEGHLNTEAFF	TGTGCCAGCAGTGAAGGACACTTGAACACTGAAGCTTTCTTT